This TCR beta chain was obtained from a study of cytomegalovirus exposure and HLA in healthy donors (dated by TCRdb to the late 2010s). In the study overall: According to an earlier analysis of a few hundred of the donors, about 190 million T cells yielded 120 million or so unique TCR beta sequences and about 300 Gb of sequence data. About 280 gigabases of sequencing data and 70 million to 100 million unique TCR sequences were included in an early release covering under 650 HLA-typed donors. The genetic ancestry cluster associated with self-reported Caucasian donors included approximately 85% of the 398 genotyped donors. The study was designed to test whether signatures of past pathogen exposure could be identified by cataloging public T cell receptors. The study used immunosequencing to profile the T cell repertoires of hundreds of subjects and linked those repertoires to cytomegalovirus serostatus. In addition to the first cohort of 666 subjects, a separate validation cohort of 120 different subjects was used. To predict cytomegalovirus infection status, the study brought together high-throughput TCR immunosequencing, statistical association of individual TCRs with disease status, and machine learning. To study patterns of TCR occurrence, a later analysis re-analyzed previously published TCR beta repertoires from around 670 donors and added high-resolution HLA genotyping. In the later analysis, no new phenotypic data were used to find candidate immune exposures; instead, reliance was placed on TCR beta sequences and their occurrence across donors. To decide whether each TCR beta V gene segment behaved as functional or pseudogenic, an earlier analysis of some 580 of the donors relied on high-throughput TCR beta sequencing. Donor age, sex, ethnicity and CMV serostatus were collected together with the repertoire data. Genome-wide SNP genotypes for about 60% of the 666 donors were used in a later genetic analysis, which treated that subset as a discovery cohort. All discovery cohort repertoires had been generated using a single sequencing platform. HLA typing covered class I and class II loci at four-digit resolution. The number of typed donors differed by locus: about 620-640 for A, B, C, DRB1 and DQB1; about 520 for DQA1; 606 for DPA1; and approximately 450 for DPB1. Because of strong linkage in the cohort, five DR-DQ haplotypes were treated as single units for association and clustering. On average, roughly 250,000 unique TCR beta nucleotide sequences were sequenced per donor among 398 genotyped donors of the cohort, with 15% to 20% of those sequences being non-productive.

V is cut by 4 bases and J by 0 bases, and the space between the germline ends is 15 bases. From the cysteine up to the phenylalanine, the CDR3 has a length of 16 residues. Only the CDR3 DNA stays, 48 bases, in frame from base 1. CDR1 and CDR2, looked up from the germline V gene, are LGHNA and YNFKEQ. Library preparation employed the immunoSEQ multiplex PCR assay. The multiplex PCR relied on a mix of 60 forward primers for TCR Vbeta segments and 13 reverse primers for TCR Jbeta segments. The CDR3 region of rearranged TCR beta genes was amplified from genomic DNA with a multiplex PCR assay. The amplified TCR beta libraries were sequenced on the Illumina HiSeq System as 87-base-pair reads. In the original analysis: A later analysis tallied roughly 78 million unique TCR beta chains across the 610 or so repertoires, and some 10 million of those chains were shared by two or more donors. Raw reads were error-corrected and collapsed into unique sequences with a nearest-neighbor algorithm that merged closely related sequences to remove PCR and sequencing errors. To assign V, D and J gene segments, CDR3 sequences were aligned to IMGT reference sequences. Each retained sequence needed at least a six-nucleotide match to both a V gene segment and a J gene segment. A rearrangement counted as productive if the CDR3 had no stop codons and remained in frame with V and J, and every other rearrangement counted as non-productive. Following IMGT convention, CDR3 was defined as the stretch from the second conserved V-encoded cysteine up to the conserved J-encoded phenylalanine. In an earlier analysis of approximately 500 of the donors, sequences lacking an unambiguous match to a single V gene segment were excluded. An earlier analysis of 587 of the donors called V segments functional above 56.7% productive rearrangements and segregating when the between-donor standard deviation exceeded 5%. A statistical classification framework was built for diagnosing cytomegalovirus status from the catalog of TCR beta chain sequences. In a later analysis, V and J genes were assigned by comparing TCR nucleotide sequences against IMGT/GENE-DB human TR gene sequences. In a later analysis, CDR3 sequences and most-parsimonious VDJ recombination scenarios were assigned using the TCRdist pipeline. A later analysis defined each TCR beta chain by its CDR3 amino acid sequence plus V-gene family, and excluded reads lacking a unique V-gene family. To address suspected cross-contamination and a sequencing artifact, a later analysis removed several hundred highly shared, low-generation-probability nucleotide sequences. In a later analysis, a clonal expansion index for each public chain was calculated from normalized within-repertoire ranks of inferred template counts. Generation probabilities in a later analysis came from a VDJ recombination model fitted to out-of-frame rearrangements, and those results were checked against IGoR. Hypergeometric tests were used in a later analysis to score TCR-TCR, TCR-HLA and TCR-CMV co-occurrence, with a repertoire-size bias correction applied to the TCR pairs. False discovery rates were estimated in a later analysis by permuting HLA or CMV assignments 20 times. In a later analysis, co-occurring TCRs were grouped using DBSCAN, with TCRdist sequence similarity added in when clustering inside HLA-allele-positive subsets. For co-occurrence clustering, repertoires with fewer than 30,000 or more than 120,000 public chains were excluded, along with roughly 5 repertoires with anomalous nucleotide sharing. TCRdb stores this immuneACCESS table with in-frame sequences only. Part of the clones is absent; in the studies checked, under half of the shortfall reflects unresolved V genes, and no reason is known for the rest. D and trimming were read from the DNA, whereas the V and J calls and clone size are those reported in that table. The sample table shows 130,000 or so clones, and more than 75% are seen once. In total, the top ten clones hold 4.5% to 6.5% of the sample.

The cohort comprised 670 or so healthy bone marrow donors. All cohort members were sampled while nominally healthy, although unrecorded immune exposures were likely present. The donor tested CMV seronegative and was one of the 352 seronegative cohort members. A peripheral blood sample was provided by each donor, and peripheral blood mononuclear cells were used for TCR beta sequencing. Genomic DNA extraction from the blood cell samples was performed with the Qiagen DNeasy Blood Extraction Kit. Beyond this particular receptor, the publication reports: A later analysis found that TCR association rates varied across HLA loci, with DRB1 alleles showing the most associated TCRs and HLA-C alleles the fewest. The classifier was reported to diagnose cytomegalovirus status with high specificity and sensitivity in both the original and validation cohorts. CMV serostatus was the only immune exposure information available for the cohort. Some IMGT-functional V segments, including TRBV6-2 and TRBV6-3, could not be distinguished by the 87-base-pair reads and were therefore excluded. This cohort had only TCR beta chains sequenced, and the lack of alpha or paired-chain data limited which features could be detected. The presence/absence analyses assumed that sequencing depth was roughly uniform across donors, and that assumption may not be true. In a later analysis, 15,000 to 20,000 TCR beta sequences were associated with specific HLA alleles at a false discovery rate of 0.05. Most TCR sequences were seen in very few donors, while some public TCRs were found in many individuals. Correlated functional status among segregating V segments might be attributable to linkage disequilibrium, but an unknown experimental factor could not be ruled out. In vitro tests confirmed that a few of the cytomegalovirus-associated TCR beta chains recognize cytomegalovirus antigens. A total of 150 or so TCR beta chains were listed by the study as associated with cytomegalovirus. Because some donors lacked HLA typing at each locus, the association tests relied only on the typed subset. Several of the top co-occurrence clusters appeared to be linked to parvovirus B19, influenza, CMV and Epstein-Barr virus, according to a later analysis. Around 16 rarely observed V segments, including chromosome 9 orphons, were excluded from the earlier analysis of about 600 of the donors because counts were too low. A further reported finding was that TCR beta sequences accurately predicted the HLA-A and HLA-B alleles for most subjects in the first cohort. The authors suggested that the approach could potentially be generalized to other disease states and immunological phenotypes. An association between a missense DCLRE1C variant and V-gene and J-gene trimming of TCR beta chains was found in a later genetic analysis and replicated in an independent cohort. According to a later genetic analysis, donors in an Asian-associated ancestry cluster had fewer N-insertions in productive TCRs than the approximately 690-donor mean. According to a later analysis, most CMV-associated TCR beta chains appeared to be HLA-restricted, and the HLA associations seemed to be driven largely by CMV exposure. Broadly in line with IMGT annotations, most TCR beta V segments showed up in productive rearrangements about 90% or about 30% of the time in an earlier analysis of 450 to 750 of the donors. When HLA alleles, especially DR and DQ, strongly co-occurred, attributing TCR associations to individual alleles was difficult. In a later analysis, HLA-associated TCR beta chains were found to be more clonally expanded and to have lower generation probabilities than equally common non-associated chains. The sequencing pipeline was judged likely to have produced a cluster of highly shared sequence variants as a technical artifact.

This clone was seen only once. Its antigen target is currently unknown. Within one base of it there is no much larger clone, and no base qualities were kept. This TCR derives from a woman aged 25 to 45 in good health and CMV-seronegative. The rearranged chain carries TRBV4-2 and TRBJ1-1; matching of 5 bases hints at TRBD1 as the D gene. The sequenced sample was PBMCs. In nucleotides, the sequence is TGTGCCAGCAGCCGGGTTGGGGGGACGATGAACACTGAAGCTTTCTTT. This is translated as CASSRVGGTMNTEAFF.